These 19 T cell receptor beta chains originate from one sample sequenced in a study of early T cells in non-severe SARS-CoV-2 infection. TCRdb independently ran MiXCR on the 5' RACE reads; one entry per CDR3 protein. This repertoire shows 20,000 to 30,000 distinct CDR3 sequences, roughly 6% found once; its top ten account for 2% to 2.5%. Source material: whole blood. The receptors stem from an adult who was a healthcare worker with PCR-confirmed SARS-CoV-2 infection or an uninfected control (not recorded which).

This clonotype was counted at least ten times. This chain links TRBV4-1 with TRBJ2-2; 8 bases map to TRBD1. Germline V gene data show CDR1 as MGHRA and CDR2 as YSYEKL. This CDR3 is built from 15 residues. The J segment lost 4 bases and the V segment lost 4 bases, leaving 5 bases of the junction unmatched. The CDR3: CASSPGQGPTGELFF. The DNA for the CDR3 is TGCGCCAGCAGCCCTGGACAGGGCCCCACCGGGGAGCTGTTTTTT.

The J gene is TRBJ1-3, the V gene TRBV12-3 or TRBV12-4, with a tentative D call TRBD1 (6 bases). Between the trimmed V and J ends, which lost 6 bases and 0 bases, there was a span of 21 bases. The CDR3 extends over 18 amino acids. The CDR3 loop reads CASRGGLLFPLSGNTIYF. The DNA for the CDR3 is TGTGCCAGCAGGGGGGGCCTCCTATTCCCTCTCTCTGGAAACACCATATATTTT.

V gene TRBV20-1 combines with J gene TRBJ2-1; 8 bases are shared with TRBD1. CDR3 size: 13 residues. CDR1 is DFQATT and CDR2 is SNEGSKA in the germline V gene (reference sequence). The trim removed 4 bases at V and 4 bases at J, leaving 3 bases unmatched. The CDR3 region is CSATTGAYNEQFF. The CDR3 region has the DNA TGCAGTGCTACGACAGGGGCGTACAATGAGCAGTTCTTC.

This clonotype was counted at least ten times. This chain connects TRBV5-1 to TRBJ2-2; the D is unclear. The CDR3 has 15 amino acids. Between the trimmed V and J ends, which lost 1 base and 3 bases, there was a span of 10 bases. The germline V gene encodes CDR1 SGHRS and CDR2 YFSETQ. The CDR3 DNA reads as TGCGCCAGCAGCTTGCAGGTTTTCGACACCGGGGAGCTGTTTTTT. It specifies CASSLQVFDTGELFF.

This clonotype was seen repeatedly, ten times or more. The rearrangement joins TRBV20-1 to TRBJ2-1; D is uncertain. Trimming stripped 3 bases from V and 0 bases from J, with 6 bases between. Germline CDR1 is DFQATT and CDR2 is SNEGSKA (reference sequence). The CDR3 has 13 amino acids. In DNA form, the CDR3 reads TGCAGTGCTAGGGACCCCTCCTACAATGAGCAGTTCTTC. Encoded protein: CSARDPSYNEQFF.

This clonotype was counted at least ten times. CDR3 nucleotides: TGTGCCAGCAGCCAAGAAAGGGGTAGCCCGGAGGCCCAGTACTTC. Amino acid sequence: CASSQERGSPEAQYF. The chain couples TRBV4-2 to TRBJ2-5; perhaps D is TRBD1 or TRBD2 (5 bases each). The germline V gene encodes CDR1 LGHNA and CDR2 YNFKEQ. Trimming removed 0 bases from V and 9 bases from J, with 17 bases in between. CDR3 length equals 15 residues.

This clonotype was counted ten times or more. The J gene is TRBJ1-1, the V gene TRBV3-1, with TRBD1 as a possible D gene (5 bases). Per the germline V gene, CDR1 is LGHDT and CDR2 is YNNKEL (reference sequence). V shed 4 bases and J shed 2 bases, with 26 bases lying between them. The CDR3 runs to 19 residues. Here the CDR3 DNA reads TGTGCCAGCAGCCCTCCATGGGGCGGAAGGCCTACAGCTAACACTGAAGCTTTCTTT. As protein: CASSPPWGGRPTANTEAFF.

This clonotype was recorded a few times. The CDR3 reads CASSSRGRNEKLFF. The CDR3 nucleotides read TGCGCCAGCAGCTCCCGGGGTCGTAATGAAAAACTGTTTTTT. The gene calls are TRBV5-1 and TRBJ1-4; D unresolved. This CDR3 is 14 amino acids long. The germline gives CDR1 SGHRS, CDR2 YFSETQ. V lost 3 bases and J lost 4, with 10 bases in between.

The genes are TRBV9 and TRBJ2-3, with D possibly TRBD2 on 5 matching bases. Germline V gene lookup returns CDR1 SGDLS and CDR2 YYNGEE. V was trimmed by 2 bases and J by 6 bases, leaving 10 bases between them. The CDR3 covers 13 residues. The CDR3 loop is CASSVQAVDTQYF. The CDR3 DNA reads TGTGCCAGCAGCGTTCAAGCGGTGGATACGCAGTATTTT.

The rearrangement links TRBV10-2 to TRBJ2-3, with 7 bases aligning to TRBD2. Germline values: CDR1 WSHSY, CDR2 SAAADI. V shed 10 bases and J 1 base; nucleotides not matched to a gene: 5. This CDR3 spans 13 amino acids. The CDR3 coding sequence is TGCGCCACCAGGGAGGGAGGCACAGATACGCAGTATTTT. Translated, it gives CATREGGTDTQYF.

Many counts were recorded for this clonotype. The V and J genes are TRBV6-2 or TRBV6-3 and TRBJ1-1, with 7 bases aligning to TRBD1. Germline CDR1 and CDR2: MNHEY and SVGEGT. The CDR3 contains 15 residues. V trimming: 7 bases; J trimming: 0 bases; junction bases outside the gene matches: 8. The chain's CDR3 is CASNLRGTVNTEAFF. CDR3 sequence (DNA): TGTGCCAGCAATCTACGGGGGACAGTGAACACTGAAGCTTTCTTT.

This clonotype was detected a few times. The chain uses TRBV19 and TRBJ1-2; possibly TRBD1 for D (5 bases). With 3 bases removed from V and 7 bases from J, the gap between germline ends came to 18 bases. CDR1 is LNHDA and CDR2 is SQIVND in the germline V gene (reference sequence). This CDR3 spans 15 amino acids. CDR3: CASSIAPVGDGGYTF. The CDR3 DNA reads as TGTGCCAGTAGTATCGCCCCGGTGGGGGACGGTGGCTACACCTTC.

V gene TRBV7-2 combines with J gene TRBJ1-2; D is possibly TRBD1 (6 bases). The CDR3 runs 14 residues. The V gene lost 3 bases and the J gene lost 4 bases, with 12 bases spanning the gap. The germline V gene encodes CDR1 SGHTA and CDR2 FQGNSA. CDR3 nucleotide sequence: TGTGCCAGCAGCTTCCGGACAGCCCCCTATGGCTACACCTTC. Encoded protein: CASSFRTAPYGYTF.

The J gene is TRBJ2-7, the V gene TRBV28; 7 bases fit TRBD1. The germline V gene encodes CDR1 MDHEN and CDR2 SYDVKM. CDR3 length: 15 amino acids. Germline trimming cut 2 bases from V and 4 bases from J; bases unmatched to any gene: 8. The CDR3 sequence is CASSLTHRGWYEQYF. DNA of the CDR3: TGTGCCAGCAGTTTAACCCACAGGGGTTGGTACGAGCAGTACTTC.

The sample holds a few counts of this clonotype. The chain uses TRBV7-4 and TRBJ2-3, with 7 bases lining up with TRBD2. Germline values: CDR1 SGHVT, CDR2 SQSDAQ. The CDR3 extends over 16 amino acids. Losses at the gene ends were 1 base for V and 0 bases for J; bases not matched to a gene: 4. In nucleotides, the CDR3 is TGTGCCAGCAGCTTAGGAGGGACTACTAGCACAGATACGCAGTATTTT. Its protein product is CASSLGGTTSTDTQYF.

This clonotype was seen repeatedly, ten times or more. The chain combines TRBV11-2 with TRBJ2-1; 7 bases align to TRBD1. Germline values: CDR1 SGHAT, CDR2 FQNNGV. The CDR3 sequence is 14 residues long. V trimming: 6 bases; J trimming: 8 bases; junction bases outside the gene matches: 10. In DNA, the CDR3 is TGTGCCAGCAGACCCGAGACAGGGATGCATGAGCAGTTCTTC. This codes for CASRPETGMHEQFF.

This clonotype came up many times. The chain has TRBV7-2 and TRBJ1-4; D remains unclear. Germline CDR1 SGHTA, CDR2 FQGNSA. The CDR3 is 12 amino acids. The germline V and J ends were trimmed by 3 bases and 12 bases, with 11 bases remaining between them. CDR3 residues: CASSFSGRELFF. The CDR3 DNA reads as TGTGCCAGCAGCTTCAGCGGGAGGGAACTGTTTTTT.

In this sample, this clonotype turned up many times. The chain links TRBV7-9 to TRBJ2-7; TRBD1 matches 10 bases. V gave up 5 bases and J gave up 7 bases; unmatched junction bases: 5. In germline, CDR1 is SEHNR, CDR2 FQNEAQ (reference sequence). This CDR3 has 13 residues. DNA of the CDR3: TGTGCCAGCAGCGGGACAGGGGTTAAGGAGCAGTACTTC. Protein sequence: CASSGTGVKEQYF.

This clonotype has a count of ten or more. The V call is TRBV7-2, the J call TRBJ1-1, with D perhaps matching TRBD1 (5 bases). V was trimmed by 6 bases and J by 1 base, leaving 18 bases between them. The CDR3 is 16 amino acids. Germline CDR1 SGHTA, CDR2 FQGNSA. The CDR3: CASRRGSRARNTEAFF. CDR3 nucleotides: TGTGCCAGCAGGAGGGGCAGCAGGGCGAGGAACACTGAAGCTTTCTTT.